The entry below describes one TCR beta chain. Its antigen specificity is not known. No quality values exist for individual bases; no much larger clone is one base distant. The immunoSEQ Assay, a bias-controlled multiplex PCR, was used to amplify TCRbeta CDR3 regions from genomic DNA. As for how the authors treated the data: Within the assay, amplification of reference gene primers was used to estimate how many nucleated cells each sample contained. To quantify the absolute abundance of each unique TCRbeta CDR3 rearrangement, sequence reads were collapsed and filtered. For each sample, productive Simpson clonality was calculated as the square root of Simpson's diversity index over productive rearrangements. TCRdb stores this immuneACCESS table with in-frame sequences only. Part of the clones is absent; in the studies checked, under half of the shortfall reflects unresolved V genes, and no reason is known for the rest. Clone size and the V and J calls come from that table; the DNA yielded D and trimming. Here the sample has around 190,000 clones; around 83% occur a single time. Over 6% of the sample lies in the top ten.

The source of the sample is a study of blood T cell repertoires in COVID-19 (TCRdb year 2020). Background for the entire study: Samples covering the acute and convalescent phases of COVID-19 were provided by collaborators in the United States, Italy and Spain. The dataset comprised deeply sampled blood TCRbeta repertoires from subjects exposed to, actively infected with, or recovered from COVID-19. Samples came from the ongoing ImmuneRACE study (first 160 participants) plus 1,254 subjects from 6 global collaborators. The repertoires were released in a freely available public database meant as a resource for research on the immune response to SARS-CoV-2. Where available, HLA class I and class II types were taken from metadata supplied by the sample provider and were not determined by assay-based typing. The prospective study material was composed of cDNA or gDNA derived from T cells, B-cell-depleted T cells, or PBMCs. The sample metadata nearly always contained a de-identified subject ID, COVID-19 status, age in years and sex.

At one collaborating source in Seattle, patients were enrolled during active infection and were followed longitudinally through the course of disease. Whole blood was collected in K2EDTA tubes by collaborating institutions according to the institutions' own protocols. For TCRbeta analysis, collaborators shipped samples in one of three forms: frozen whole blood, isolated PBMCs, or DNA extracted from either of those sample types. Results the study describes overall, beyond this receptor: How much clinical and demographic metadata was included differed by source and by participant, and the metadata was provided uncurated.

The germline V and J ends show losses of 5 bases and 1 base respectively, and no gene match explains 5 bases of the junction. The CDR3 measures 16 amino acids from cysteine to phenylalanine. Here the CDR3 DNA is all that survives: 48 bases in frame from base 1. CDR1 and CDR2 are drawn from the germline V gene: SGHVS, FNYEAQ. Sequencing used peripheral blood. The chain employs TRBV7-6 and TRBJ2-2; 9 bases in the middle match TRBD2. The origin of this receptor is a woman aged 70-85 years with COVID-19, enrolled during active disease. This receptor has the CDR3 CASSELAGVNTGELFF. Here is the DNA: TGTGCCAGCAGCGAACTAGCGGGCGTGAACACCGGGGAGCTGTTTTTT.